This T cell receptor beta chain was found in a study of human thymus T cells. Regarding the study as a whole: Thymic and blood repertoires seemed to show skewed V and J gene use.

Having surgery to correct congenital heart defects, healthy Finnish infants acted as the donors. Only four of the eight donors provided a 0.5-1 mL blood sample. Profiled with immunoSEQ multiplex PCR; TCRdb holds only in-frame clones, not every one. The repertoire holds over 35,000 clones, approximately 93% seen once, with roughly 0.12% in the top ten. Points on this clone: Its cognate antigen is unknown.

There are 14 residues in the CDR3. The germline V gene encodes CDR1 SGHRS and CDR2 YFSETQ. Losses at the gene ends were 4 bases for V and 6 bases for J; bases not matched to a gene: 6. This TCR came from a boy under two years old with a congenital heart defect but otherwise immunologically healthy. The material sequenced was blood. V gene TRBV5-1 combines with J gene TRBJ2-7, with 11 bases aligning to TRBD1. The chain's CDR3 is CASSPEGTGGEQYF. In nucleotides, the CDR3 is TGCGCCAGCAGCCCGGAGGGGACAGGGGGCGAGCAGTACTTC. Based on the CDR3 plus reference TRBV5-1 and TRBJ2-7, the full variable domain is KAGVTQTPRYLIKTRGQQVTLSCSPISGHRSVSWYQQTPGQGLQFLFEYFSETQRNKGNFPGRFSGRQFSNSRSEMNVSTLELGDSALYLCASSPEGTGGEQYFGPGTRLTVT.